These 32 T cell receptor beta chains were sequenced from one sample in a study of response to subunit inactivated influenza vaccine. Using its own MiXCR run on the RT-PCR reads, TCRdb lists one record per CDR3 protein. Altogether roughly 760,000 distinct CDR3 sequences are present, about 20% being singletons, with the ten largest covering more than 8.5%. Sequenced here: PBMCs from blood, sampled 5 to 6 days after vaccination. Receptor source: a man aged 50-60 years who received an inactivated influenza vaccine.

This clonotype has just a few counts. The chain couples TRBV6-1 to TRBJ1-5, with D unclear. V dropped 2 bases and J dropped 7 bases, with 12 bases sitting between them. In germline, CDR1 is MNHNS, CDR2 SASEGT. The length of the CDR3 is 14 residues. The CDR3 spells CASSESGARQPQHF. The CDR3 coding sequence is TGTGCCAGCAGTGAATCTGGTGCACGGCAGCCCCAGCATTTT.

This clonotype came up many times. This rearrangement joins TRBV5-1 to TRBJ2-1, with 11 bases matching TRBD2. The junction had 6 bases not matched to a gene; V was cut back by 1 base and J by 6 bases. Germline-derived CDR1 and CDR2 are SGHRS and YFSETQ. The CDR3 has 16 residues. The CDR3 loop reads CASSLIAGGSLNEQFF. The CDR3 DNA sequence: TGCGCCAGCAGCTTGATAGCGGGGGGGTCTCTCAATGAGCAGTTCTTC.

This clonotype was observed a few times. The genes are TRBV20-1 and TRBJ1-1, with TRBD1 matching over 8 bases. J lost 0 bases, V lost 3 bases, and 3 bases had no gene match. This CDR3 region has 14 residues. Germline V gives CDR1 DFQATT, CDR2 SNEGSKA (reference sequence). The CDR3, as DNA: TGCAGTGCTAGGACAGGGGCCATGAACACTGAAGCTTTCTTT. Amino acids: CSARTGAMNTEAFF.

A few counts support this clonotype. The V call is TRBV7-3, the J call TRBJ2-1; 7 nucleotides agree with TRBD1. Germline CDR1 is SGHTA and CDR2 is FQGTGA. The CDR3 totals 15 residues. Unmatched junction bases numbered 8, after V lost 5 bases and J lost 4 bases. The DNA for the CDR3 is TGTGCCAGCAGCCCCGACAGGGCGCTATACAATGAGCAGTTCTTC. This codes for CASSPDRALYNEQFF.

This clonotype was recorded a few times. V gene TRBV7-2 combines with J gene TRBJ2-3, with D maybe TRBD2 (6 bases). From germline, CDR1 is SGHTA and CDR2 FQGNSA. The CDR3 contains 15 residues. V was pared by 3 bases and J by 7 bases, with 17 bases between. The CDR3 region is CASSLRRDPPNTQYF. DNA for the CDR3: TGTGCCAGCAGCTTGCGGCGGGACCCCCCGAATACGCAGTATTTT.

This clonotype was picked up a small number of times. The chain employs TRBV29-1 and TRBJ1-6; TRBD1 is a possible D gene (5 bases). Trimming took 4 bases from V and 8 from J, leaving 12 bases between them. The CDR3 has 13 residues. Germline assignment: CDR1 SQVTM and CDR2 ANQGSEA. The CDR3 protein is CSVASGIDSPLHF. The DNA of the CDR3 is TGCAGCGTTGCATCAGGGATCGATTCACCCCTCCACTTT.

V usage is TRBV6-1 and J usage is TRBJ2-3, with TRBD1 as a possible D gene (5 bases). Germline V CDR1 and CDR2: MNHNS, SASEGT. Trimming took off 8 bases at V and 1 base at J, with 19 bases between the two ends. This CDR3 contains 16 residues. CDR3 in DNA: TGTGCCAGCTGGTCCCCTCCTGGGGCTCGCACAGATACGCAGTATTTT. This sequence encodes CASWSPPGARTDTQYF.

CDR3 DNA: TGTGCCAGCAGTTACGCCTACCGGGACACCTATCCCGAGACCCAGTACTTC. It yields the protein CASSYAYRDTYPETQYF. V is TRBV6-5 and J is TRBJ2-5; tentatively, D is TRBD1 (6 bases). Germline CDR1 and CDR2: MNHEY and SVGAGI. The CDR3 runs 17 residues. V shed 2 bases and J shed 5 bases, with 21 bases lying between them.

This clonotype has a handful of counts. CDR3 nucleotides: TGCGCCAGCAGCCAAGATGGCCGCGGTGGCTACACCTTC. Translating it yields CASSQDGRGGYTF. The chain recombines TRBV4-3 with TRBJ1-2, with D hard to call. The germline CDR1 and CDR2 sequences are LGHNA and YSLEER. Trimming stripped 0 bases from V and 7 bases from J, with 9 bases between. The CDR3 consists of 13 residues.

At least ten counts were recorded for this clonotype. This rearrangement joins TRBV4-2 to TRBJ2-5, with 7 bases identical to TRBD2. The CDR3 runs 15 residues. J lost 5 bases, V lost 5 bases, and 11 bases had no gene match. Germline loops: CDR1 LGHNA, CDR2 YNFKEQ. CDR3 DNA: TGTGCCAGCAGCAGTGCGAGCGGGGTCGCGGAGACCCAGTACTTC. Translating gives CASSSASGVAETQYF.

The chain has TRBV20-1 and TRBJ2-1; TRBD2 might be the D (6 bases). Trimming shortened V by 6 bases and J by 7 bases, and 28 bases separated the two germline ends. CDR1 and CDR2 from the germline V gene are DFQATT and SNEGSKA (reference sequence). The CDR3 is 17 amino acids. The CDR3 spells CSAHLLGLGLIANEQFF. The DNA for the CDR3 is TGCAGTGCCCATCTCCTCGGCCTGGGACTCATCGCGAATGAGCAGTTCTTC.

The CDR3 DNA is TGTGCCATCGGGGGTTCACCCCTCCACTTT. Translated: CAIGGSPLHF. The V gene is TRBV10-3, the J gene TRBJ1-6; possible D gene TRBD1, 5 bases. The CDR3 has 10 amino acids. Per germline, CDR1 ENHRY and CDR2 SYGVKD. Trimming shortened V by 8 bases and J by 9 bases, and 5 bases separated the two germline ends.

The chain uses TRBV20-1 and TRBJ2-3, with D possibly being TRBD2 (7 bases). The V gene's germline CDR1 is DFQATT and CDR2 SNEGSKA (reference sequence). CDR3 length: 14 residues. V was cut by 2 bases and J by 3 bases, with 12 bases left in between. CDR3 bases: TGCAGTGCTAGAAGGGGGGGGGCAACAGATACGCAGTATTTT. It encodes CSARRGGATDTQYF.

V is TRBV7-8 and J is TRBJ2-3, with TRBD2 matching over 12 bases. V shed 6 bases and J 0 bases; nucleotides not matched to a gene: 4. Germline loops: CDR1 SGHVS, CDR2 FQNEAQ. This CDR3 contains 16 residues. The CDR3 bases are TGTGCCAGCAGACCGGGACTAGCGGGCAGCACAGATACGCAGTATTTT. Protein sequence: CASRPGLAGSTDTQYF.

The chain couples TRBV5-1 to TRBJ2-3, with 7 nucleotides matching TRBD1. Germline CDR1 reads SGHRS; CDR2 reads YFSETQ. This CDR3 spans 13 amino acids. Germline trimming cut 5 bases from V and 4 bases from J; bases unmatched to any gene: 4. The CDR3 DNA reads as TGCGCCAGCAGGCTAGGGGGCCCAGATACGCAGTATTTT. Translating gives CASRLGGPDTQYF.

Of note for this clonotype: One junction end does not reproduce the germline sequence, and a read error may be involved. The chain combines TRBV29-1 with TRBJ2-7; no firm D call. Germline V gene lookup returns CDR1 SQVTM and CDR2 ANQGSEA. The CDR3 contains 13 residues. CDR3 loop: CSVEGEFSYEQYF. The CDR3 DNA reads TGCAGCGTTGAAGGGGAATTCTCCTATGAGCAGTACTTC.

In this sample, this clonotype turned up a few times. The rearrangement links TRBV24-1 to TRBJ2-2, with TRBD1 as a possible D gene (6 bases). The V and J ends lost 2 bases and 5 bases respectively, with 20 bases between them. Germline V lookup: CDR1 KGHDR, CDR2 SFDVKD. CDR3 size: 18 residues. The CDR3 loop is CATSDWTLQGEGTGELFF. DNA of the CDR3: TGTGCCACCAGTGATTGGACTCTACAGGGTGAGGGGACCGGGGAGCTGTTTTTT.

There are many counts of this clonotype. The genes are TRBV6-6 and TRBJ2-1; D may be TRBD1 (5 bases). The CDR3 is 11 residues long. The ends were cut back, 5 bases at V and 10 bases at J, with 9 bases in the middle. Per the germline V gene, CDR1 is MNHNY and CDR2 is SVGAGI (reference sequence). As DNA, the CDR3 is TGTGCCAGCAGTCCACAGGTGGAGCAGTTCTTC. Encoded protein: CASSPQVEQFF.

The J gene is TRBJ2-3, the V gene TRBV29-1, with 9 bases fitting TRBD2. The V gene end was trimmed by 4 bases and the J gene end by 4 bases; junction bases not matched to a gene: 9. There are 15 residues in the CDR3. Germline V lookup: CDR1 SQVTM, CDR2 ANQGSEA. The DNA of the CDR3 is TGCAGCGTTGCCGGTAGCGGGAGTGGCGCAGATACGCAGTATTTT. It is translated as CSVAGSGSGADTQYF.

The chain recombines TRBV5-6 with TRBJ1-1, with D perhaps matching TRBD1 (5 bases). The CDR3 runs to 18 residues. V was cut by 5 bases and J by 3 bases, with 26 bases left in between. Germline CDR1 and CDR2: SGHDT and YYEEEE. Here the CDR3 DNA reads TGTGCCAGCAGTCGTCAATGGGCGGGGACCCGGAGTGACACTGAAGCTTTCTTT. Protein product: CASSRQWAGTRSDTEAFF.

In this sample, this clonotype turned up a few times. The V gene is TRBV3-1, the J gene TRBJ2-5, with TRBD2 matching 8 bases. The CDR3 loop spans 15 amino acids. Germline CDR1 reads LGHDT; CDR2 reads YNNKEL (reference sequence). J gave up 1 base and V 3 bases, and 4 bases lay outside the gene matches. Here the CDR3 DNA reads TGTGCCAGCAGCCAGGTCGGACTAGCCCAAGAGACCCAGTACTTC. Its protein is CASSQVGLAQETQYF.

The chain carries TRBV5-6 and TRBJ2-3; tentative D call: TRBD2 (5 bases). The CDR3 consists of 14 residues. The germline V and J ends were trimmed by 2 bases and 2 bases, with 9 bases remaining between them. Per the germline V gene, CDR1 is SGHDT and CDR2 is YYEEEE. CDR3 sequence (DNA): TGTGCCAGCAGCTTCCCTAGCCCCACAGATACGCAGTATTTT. Its translation: CASSFPSPTDTQYF.

This clonotype was detected ten times or more. In nucleotides, the CDR3 is TGTGCCAGCAGCACCGGACAGGGAAACAATTCACCCCTCCACTTT. This codes for CASSTGQGNNSPLHF. The rearrangement uses TRBV5-8 and TRBJ1-6; TRBD1 agrees at 8 bases. The J segment lost 7 bases and the V segment lost 4 bases, leaving 7 bases of the junction unmatched. Germline CDR1 SGHTS, CDR2 YDEGEE. This CDR3 is built from 15 residues.

The V call is TRBV6-5, the J call TRBJ1-2; 7 bases map to TRBD1. Trimming at V came to 0 bases and at J to 7 bases, leaving 8 bases not matched to a gene. CDR1 and CDR2 (germline): MNHEY, SVGAGI. The CDR3 runs to 15 residues. The CDR3 nucleotides read TGTGCCAGCAGTTACTCGCATAGACAGGGCTTTGGCTACACCTTC. Protein: CASSYSHRQGFGYTF.

The chain joins TRBV20-1 to TRBJ2-7; D could derive from TRBD1 or TRBD2 (6 bases each). Germline-derived CDR1 and CDR2 are DFQATT and SNEGSKA (reference sequence). Trimming left V 3 bases short and J 2 bases short, with 20 bases between. This CDR3 comprises 16 residues. The CDR3 DNA reads as TGCAGTGCTAGCCCGCGAGGGGGACTGAACCCCTACGAGCAGTACTTC. This translates into CSASPRGGLNPYEQYF.

The chain uses TRBV10-2 and TRBJ2-5; D unclear. Trimming removed 4 bases from V and 0 bases from J, with 12 bases in between. There are 15 residues in the CDR3. Germline-derived CDR1 and CDR2 are WSHSY and SAAADI. The CDR3 reads CASSGNSRYQETQYF. In nucleotides, the CDR3 is TGCGCCAGCAGTGGTAATTCGCGGTACCAAGAGACCCAGTACTTC.

Only a few counts were recorded for this clonotype. The CDR3 region is CASSLGAAGGTEAFF. CDR3 in DNA: TGCGCCAGCAGCCTGGGGGCGGCAGGGGGCACTGAAGCTTTCTTT. The chain uses TRBV5-1 and TRBJ1-1, with 7 positions matching TRBD1. The CDR3 loop spans 15 amino acids. Germline V gene lookup returns CDR1 SGHRS and CDR2 YFSETQ. With V trimmed by 4 bases and J by 4 bases, 10 bases remained unmatched.

The rearrangement uses TRBV20-1 and TRBJ2-5; D may be TRBD1 (6 bases). Germline assignment: CDR1 DFQATT and CDR2 SNEGSKA (reference sequence). CDR3 length equals 15 residues. V lost 1 base and J 5 bases, leaving 17 bases between the germline ends. CDR3 nucleotide sequence: TGCAGTGCTAGAGGGGGGAGAGGACAGAGGGAGACCCAGTACTTC. Translated: CSARGGRGQRETQYF.

V gene TRBV4-3 combines with J gene TRBJ2-1; no clear D. The CDR3 runs 16 residues. Germline CDR1 reads LGHNA; CDR2 reads YSLEER. V lost 1 base and J 0 bases, leaving 10 bases between the germline ends. The CDR3 loop reads CASSQGEASSYNEQFF. The CDR3 nucleotides read TGCGCCAGCAGCCAAGGGGAAGCTAGCTCCTACAATGAGCAGTTCTTC.

V is TRBV11-1 and J is TRBJ2-1, with TRBD2 as a possible D gene (6 bases). This CDR3 contains 14 residues. Germline V CDR1 and CDR2: SGHAT, FQDESV (reference sequence). V was shortened by 7 bases and J by 3 bases, with 13 bases between the two germline ends. CDR3 coding DNA: TGTGCCAGCATGGAAGCGGGCTACTACAATGAGCAGTTCTTC. This codes for CASMEAGYYNEQFF.

At least ten counts were recorded for this clonotype. The chain uses TRBV18 and TRBJ2-1, with 11 bases that match TRBD1. V shed 5 bases, J shed 9 bases, and the junction held 24 bases outside the gene matches. Germline CDR1 and CDR2: KGHSH and LQKENI. CDR3 length: 20 amino acids. The CDR3 coding sequence is TGTGCCAGCTCAGCATCGGGACAGGGGGTCGCAAAAAGAGGAGGGTTTGAGCAGTTCTTC. Translation gives CASSASGQGVAKRGGFEQFF.

V gene TRBV5-5 combines with J gene TRBJ2-7; D perhaps matches TRBD1 (6 bases). The germline V gene encodes CDR1 SGHKS and CDR2 YYEKEE (reference sequence). The V end was cut by 4 bases, the J end by 2 bases, with 16 bases between. The CDR3 loop spans 15 amino acids. CDR3 sequence reads: CASSKSGVEAYEQYF. CDR3 bases: TGTGCCAGCAGCAAATCAGGGGTCGAAGCCTACGAGCAGTACTTC.